A selection of T cell receptor beta chains follows, all from one sample in a study of blood T cell repertoires in COVID-19. Repertoires were generated with immunoSEQ multiplex PCR, while TCRdb's copy carries only in-frame clones and drops some. This table has about 190,000 clones, about 80% appearing once. Specimen: peripheral blood. These receptors came from a man younger than 45 with active or convalescent COVID-19. The CDR3 runs from the conserved cysteine through the conserved F or W. A D gene is named only where the DNA matches it firmly. Only part of the rows carry a size: once, few, many, or a class if the clone is expanded.

>TRBV2|TRBJ1-1|.|.
CASSDEKGYTEAFF
TGTGCCAGCAGTGACGAAAAGGGGTACACTGAAGCTTTCTTT
>TRBV29-1|TRBJ2-7|TRBD1|.
CSVGGQASYEQYF
TGCAGCGTTGGAGGACAGGCATCCTACGAGCAGTACTTC
>TRBV30|TRBJ1-5|.|.
CAWSFFNQPQHF
TGTGCCTGGAGTTTCTTCAATCAGCCCCAGCATTTT
>TRBV27|TRBJ1-2|.|.
CASSPRQAYNYGYTF
TGTGCCAGCAGTCCAAGGCAGGCCTACAACTATGGCTACACCTTC
>TRBV10-3|TRBJ2-5|.|once
CAISPERETQYF
TGTGCCATCAGTCCGGAGCGAGAGACCCAGTACTTC
>TRBV7-9|TRBJ2-1|.|.
CASSLELYNEQFF
TGTGCCAGCAGCCTTGAGCTCTACAATGAGCAGTTCTTC
>TRBV5-1|TRBJ2-5|TRBD1|.
CASSSVFGTGGVETQYF
TGCGCCAGCAGCAGTGTTTTCGGGACAGGGGGAGTGGAGACCCAGTACTTC
>TRBV3-1/TRBV3-2|TRBJ2-3|TRBD2|.
CASSQATSHGTIFTDTQYF
TGTGCCAGCAGCCAAGCCACCAGCCATGGGACTATTTTCACAGATACGCAGTATTTT
>TRBV5-1|TRBJ1-2|TRBD1|.
CASSVSGQGVYYGYTF
TGCGCCAGCAGCGTATCGGGACAGGGGGTCTACTATGGCTACACCTTC
>TRBV12-3/TRBV12-4|TRBJ1-2|.|.
CASSPDGERGYTF
TGTGCCAGCAGTCCCGACGGGGAACGGGGCTACACCTTC
>TRBV28|TRBJ1-2|.|few
CASSLFWGTSGYTF
TGTGCCAGCAGTTTATTTTGGGGGACTAGTGGCTACACCTTC